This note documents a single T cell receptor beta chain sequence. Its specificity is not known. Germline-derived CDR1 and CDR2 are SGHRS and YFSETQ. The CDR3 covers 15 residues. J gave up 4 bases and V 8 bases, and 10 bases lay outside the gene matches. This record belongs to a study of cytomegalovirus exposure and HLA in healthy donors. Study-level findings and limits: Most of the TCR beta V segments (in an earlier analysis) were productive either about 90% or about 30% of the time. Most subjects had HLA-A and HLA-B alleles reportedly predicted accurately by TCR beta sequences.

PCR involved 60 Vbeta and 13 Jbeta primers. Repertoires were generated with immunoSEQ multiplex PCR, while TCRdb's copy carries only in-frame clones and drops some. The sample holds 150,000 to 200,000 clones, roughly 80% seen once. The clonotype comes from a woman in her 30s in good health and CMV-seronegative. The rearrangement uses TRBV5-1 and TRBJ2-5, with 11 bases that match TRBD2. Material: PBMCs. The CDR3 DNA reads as TGCGCCAGTAGCGGGGGGGCCTTATTAAGAGAGACCCAGTACTTC. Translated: CASSGGALLRETQYF.